Below are 9 T cell receptor beta chains sequenced from a single sample in a study of T cells in narcolepsy. Using immunoSEQ multiplex PCR, the repertoire was profiled, and TCRdb retains in-frame clones only, with some absent. Seen here are more than 30,000 clones, 80% to 85% observed once, and the top ten hold roughly 0.69%. The sequencing input was memory (CD45RA-) CD4+ T cells from blood. The receptors were sampled from a human donor in good health.

The chain uses TRBV9 and TRBJ2-3; no definite D call. The CDR3 is 15 amino acids. CDR1 and CDR2 (germline): SGDLS, YYNGEE. With 0 bases removed from V and 0 bases from J, the gap between germline ends came to 8 bases. The chain's CDR3 is CASSVVAASTDTQYF. CDR3 DNA sequence: TGTGCCAGCAGCGTAGTAGCAGCGAGCACAGATACGCAGTATTTT.

Only a few counts were recorded for this clone. The rearrangement links TRBV19 to TRBJ2-3; TRBD1 matches 12 bases. CDR3 size: 14 residues. The germline gives CDR1 LNHDA, CDR2 SQIVND (reference sequence). Trimming removed 9 bases from V and 6 bases from J; junction bases left unmatched: 7. The CDR3 DNA reads TGTGCCAGCGGGGGACAGGGGGCGCGTGATACGCAGTATTTT. It codes for CASGGQGARDTQYF. The whole variable domain, remainder taken from reference TRBV19 and TRBJ2-3, is DGGITQSPKYLFRKEGQNVTLSCEQNLNHDAMYWYRQDPGQGLRLIYYSQIVNDFQKGDIAEGYSVSREKKESFPLTVTSAQKNPTAFYLCASGGQGARDTQYFGPGTRLTVL.

The chain joins TRBV5-4 to TRBJ2-6; weak D call: TRBD1 (6 bases). This CDR3 spans 15 amino acids. Germline CDR1 reads SGHNT; CDR2 reads YYREEE (reference sequence). The V end was cut by 0 bases, the J end by 3 bases, with 7 bases between. CDR3 residues: CASSLAGVGANVLTF. The CDR3 DNA is TGTGCCAGCAGCTTGGCAGGGGTTGGGGCCAACGTCCTGACTTTC.

This chain joins TRBV15 and TRBJ2-5; 7 nucleotides match TRBD1. Unmatched junction bases numbered 15, after V lost 5 bases and J lost 0 bases. Germline V lookup: CDR1 LNHNV, CDR2 YYDKDF (reference sequence). The CDR3 length is 18 residues. CDR3 protein: CATSGSGTAESHQETQYF. CDR3 nucleotides: TGTGCCACCAGCGGATCCGGGACAGCTGAATCACACCAAGAGACCCAGTACTTC.

The chain has TRBV19 and TRBJ1-2; possible D gene TRBD1, 5 bases. With 4 bases removed from V and 7 bases from J, the gap between germline ends came to 10 bases. This CDR3 has 12 residues. Germline assignment: CDR1 LNHDA and CDR2 SQIVND (reference sequence). For the CDR3, the DNA is TGTGCCAGTAGTACCAGGGAACGTGGCTACACCTTC. Its protein is CASSTRERGYTF.

The rearrangement uses TRBV20-1 and TRBJ1-2; D is ambiguous. The CDR3 covers 11 residues. Germline V CDR1 and CDR2: DFQATT, SNEGSKA (reference sequence). Trimming removed 1 base at V and 7 bases at J, with 7 bases between. The CDR3 loop is CSARGGIGYTF. The CDR3, as DNA: TGCAGTGCTAGAGGTGGGATTGGCTACACCTTC.

This sequence joins TRBV7-2 and TRBJ1-5; possibly TRBD1 for D (6 bases). The V and J ends lost 2 bases and 5 bases respectively, with 13 bases between them. CDR1 and CDR2 (germline): SGHTA, FQGNSA. The CDR3 runs to 15 residues. The chain's CDR3 is CASSLQGPGDQPQHF. CDR3 DNA: TGTGCCAGCAGCTTACAGGGGCCCGGGGATCAGCCCCAGCATTTT.

This chain uses TRBV19 with TRBJ2-7; D gene unclear. Germline V gene data show CDR1 as LNHDA and CDR2 as SQIVND (reference sequence). With 5 bases removed from V and 0 bases from J, the gap between germline ends came to 11 bases. The CDR3 has 14 amino acids. The CDR3 DNA reads as TGTGCCAGTAGTCAGACATTGATCTCCTACGAGCAGTACTTC. Translation: CASSQTLISYEQYF.

This clone was counted only a few times. The chain recombines TRBV6-5 with TRBJ1-1; D gene uncertain. The germline gives CDR1 MNHEY, CDR2 SVGAGI. V dropped 6 bases and J dropped 0 bases, with 8 bases sitting between them. CDR3 size: 13 residues. Here the CDR3 DNA reads TGTGCCAGCAGAGATTCTATGAACACTGAAGCTTTCTTT. Translating gives CASRDSMNTEAFF.